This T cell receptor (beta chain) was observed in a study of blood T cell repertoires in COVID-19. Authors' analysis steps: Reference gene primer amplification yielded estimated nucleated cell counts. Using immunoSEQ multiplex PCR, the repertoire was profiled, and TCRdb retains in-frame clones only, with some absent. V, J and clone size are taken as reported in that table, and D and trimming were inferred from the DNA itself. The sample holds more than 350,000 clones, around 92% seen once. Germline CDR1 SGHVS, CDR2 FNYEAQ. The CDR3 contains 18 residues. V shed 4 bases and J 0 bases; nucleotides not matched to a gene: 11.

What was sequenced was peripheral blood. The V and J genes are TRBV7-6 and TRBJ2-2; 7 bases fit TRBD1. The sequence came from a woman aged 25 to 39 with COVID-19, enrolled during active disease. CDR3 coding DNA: TGTGCCAGCAGCTCTAAGCGGACAGGAGCTACGAACACCGGGGAGCTGTTTTTT. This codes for CASSSKRTGATNTGELFF.